The 3 T cell receptor beta chains presented below share a single source sample, sequenced in a study of T cell responses to AZD1222 COVID-19 vaccine. Clones were read by immunoSEQ multiplex PCR, and TCRdb kept only the in-frame ones, dropping some. This table holds about 160,000 clones, roughly 90% found once. The sequencing used peripheral blood, collected 28 days after the second AZD1222 dose. The receptors were gathered from an adult who received the AZD1222 COVID-19 vaccine.

This sequence joins TRBV6-5 and TRBJ2-7; a weak D match, TRBD1 (5 bases). Between the trimmed V and J ends, which lost 8 bases and 3 bases, there was a span of 11 bases. The V gene's germline CDR1 is MNHEY and CDR2 SVGAGI. The CDR3 is 12 residues long. The CDR3 region is CASRKDNYEQYF. As DNA, the CDR3 is TGTGCCAGCCGTAAGGACAACTACGAGCAGTACTTC.

DNA of the CDR3: TGTGCCATCAGTGAGTCGGCCACCCGCTCTGGAAACACCATATATTTT. It codes for CAISESATRSGNTIYF. V is TRBV10-3 and J is TRBJ1-3; no clear D. The CDR3 length is 16 residues. The V and J ends lost 0 bases and 0 bases respectively, with 9 bases between them. CDR1 and CDR2 (germline): ENHRY, SYGVKD.

The chain couples TRBV18 to TRBJ2-5; the match to TRBD1 covers 7 bases. This CDR3 is 15 amino acids long. Germline lookup yields CDR1 KGHSH and CDR2 LQKENI. The J segment lost 7 bases and the V segment lost 5 bases, leaving 13 bases of the junction unmatched. The CDR3 bases are TGTGCCAGCTCATTGGGACAGACGAAGGCGGGGACCCAGTACTTC. Protein product: CASSLGQTKAGTQYF.